Shown below are 27 T cell receptor beta chains from a single sample sequenced in a study of blood T cell repertoires in COVID-19. Profiled with immunoSEQ multiplex PCR; TCRdb holds only in-frame clones, not every one. The sample lists about 410,000 clones, over 75% occurring once. Sequencing was carried out using peripheral blood. The source of these receptors is a woman in her thirties or forties with COVID-19, enrolled during active disease.

This clone was counted between two and nine times. The rearrangement uses TRBV7-2 and TRBJ1-1; D is undetermined. The CDR3 sequence is 13 residues long. The germline V gene encodes CDR1 SGHTA and CDR2 FQGNSA. V dropped 1 base and J dropped 1 base, with 4 bases sitting between them. The CDR3 DNA reads TGTGCCAGCAGCTTAGTCAAGAACACTGAAGCTTTCTTT. Amino acid sequence: CASSLVKNTEAFF. The full variable domain, with the rest looked up from reference TRBV7-2 and TRBJ1-1, is GAGVSQSPSNKVTEKGKDVELRCDPISGHTALYWYRQSLGQGLEFLIYFQGNSAPDKSGLPSDRFSAERTGGSVSTLTIQRTQQEDSAVYLCASSLVKNTEAFFGQGTRLTVV.

The rearrangement links TRBV15 to TRBJ1-6, with D tentatively TRBD1 (5 bases). V lost 0 bases to trimming and J lost 6 bases, with 9 bases between them. The CDR3 runs to 15 residues. The V gene's germline CDR1 is LNHNV and CDR2 YYDKDF (reference sequence). In DNA form, the CDR3 reads TGTGCCACCAGCAGAGATCTCGGGGGTAATTCACCCCTCCACTTT. Its protein product is CATSRDLGGNSPLHF.

The genes are TRBV7-6 and TRBJ2-1, with D unclear. This CDR3 is built from 17 residues. Germline lookup yields CDR1 SGHVS and CDR2 FNYEAQ. V gave up 1 base and J gave up 0 bases, with 13 bases separating them. CDR3 residues: CASSLGRFHSSYNEQFF. In DNA, the CDR3 is TGTGCCAGCAGCTTAGGCCGGTTTCACAGCTCCTACAATGAGCAGTTCTTC.

This clone was counted a single time. The genes are TRBV19 and TRBJ2-1; TRBD1 matches at 7 bases. The CDR3 extends over 13 amino acids. J was trimmed by 6 bases and V by 7 bases; bases with no gene match: 6. Germline-derived CDR1 and CDR2 are LNHDA and SQIVND (reference sequence). The chain's CDR3 is CASTRDSVNEQFF. CDR3 nucleotide sequence: TGTGCCAGTACTCGGGACAGCGTCAATGAGCAGTTCTTC.

The table lists this clone with a count of one. The chain is built from TRBV9 and TRBJ1-4; D unclear. The CDR3 consists of 15 residues. Germline CDR1 SGDLS, CDR2 YYNGEE. The germline V and J ends were trimmed by 4 bases and 4 bases, with 14 bases remaining between them. The CDR3 DNA reads as TGTGCCAGCAGCCCCGGATTGAACAGTAATGAAAAACTGTTTTTT. It codes for CASSPGLNSNEKLFF.

This clone was seen once. The V gene is TRBV19, the J gene TRBJ2-3; TRBD2 is a possible D gene (6 bases). Germline CDR1 is LNHDA and CDR2 is SQIVND (reference sequence). Trimming took 6 bases from V and 6 from J, leaving 13 bases between them. This CDR3 spans 13 amino acids. The CDR3 DNA is TGTGCCAGTAGGGAGCGGGCCCGGGATACGCAGTATTTT. It yields the protein CASRERARDTQYF. Full variable domain (remainder filled in from reference TRBV19 and TRBJ2-3): DGGITQSPKYLFRKEGQNVTLSCEQNLNHDAMYWYRQDPGQGLRLIYYSQIVNDFQKGDIAEGYSVSREKKESFPLTVTSAQKNPTAFYLCASRERARDTQYFGPGTRLTVL.

This clone has just one count. The rearrangement links TRBV12-3 or TRBV12-4 to TRBJ1-2, with 9 bases that match TRBD1. CDR3 length: 13 residues. V was clipped by 4 bases and J by 12 bases; unmatched bases: 9. Here the CDR3 DNA reads TGTGCCAGCAGTTCAACAGGGGGCGCCTGGGACACCTTC. Translated: CASSSTGGAWDTF.

The V and J genes are TRBV24-1 and TRBJ2-1, with 7 bases that match TRBD2. There are 16 residues in the CDR3. Germline V gene sequence: CDR1 KGHDR, CDR2 SFDVKD. Trimming removed 4 bases from V and 7 bases from J; junction bases left unmatched: 12. In DNA form, the CDR3 reads TGTGCCACCAGTGACCATGAGCGGGGTGGGTGTAATGAGCAGTTCTTC. It codes for CATSDHERGGCNEQFF.

The chain carries TRBV27 and TRBJ2-1; 10 bases map to TRBD2. The CDR3 sequence is 13 residues long. Germline V gene data show CDR1 as MNHEY and CDR2 as SMNVEV (reference sequence). Trimming took 0 bases from V and 16 from J; bases not matched to a gene: 6. The CDR3 here is CASSLSASGSYFF. As DNA, the CDR3 is TGTGCCAGCAGTTTATCGGCTAGCGGGAGTTACTTCTTC.

V is TRBV7-3 and J is TRBJ2-7, with 9 bases fitting TRBD2. V lost 5 bases and J lost 2; bases outside the gene matches: 7. The CDR3 sequence is 15 residues long. Germline V gene sequence: CDR1 SGHTA, CDR2 FQGTGA. Here the CDR3 reads CASSQSGTSTYEQYF. The CDR3 coding sequence is TGTGCCAGCAGCCAATCAGGGACTAGCACCTACGAGCAGTACTTC.

This chain connects TRBV4-2 to TRBJ1-4, with D perhaps TRBD1 (6 bases). Trimming stripped 1 base from V and 8 bases from J, with 17 bases between. CDR3 size: 16 residues. Germline assignment: CDR1 LGHNA and CDR2 YNFKEQ. The CDR3 nucleotides are TGTGCCAGCAGCCAAGGATGGACGGGGACACCGGAAAAACTGTTTTTT. It yields the protein CASSQGWTGTPEKLFF.

This chain uses TRBV11-2 with TRBJ1-1, with D maybe TRBD1 (5 bases). Germline assignment: CDR1 SGHAT and CDR2 FQNNGV. Trimming took 4 bases from V and 3 from J, leaving 15 bases between them. This CDR3 comprises 15 residues. The CDR3 reads CASSWAVSGDTEAFF. The CDR3 DNA sequence: TGTGCCAGCAGCTGGGCAGTGTCGGGGGACACTGAAGCTTTCTTT.

This sequence joins TRBV13 and TRBJ1-1; perhaps TRBD1 as D (6 bases). Deletions cut 5 bases from V and 10 bases from J, with 14 bases between. The CDR3 is 12 amino acids. CDR1 and CDR2 (germline): PRHDT, FYEKMQ (reference sequence). CDR3 nucleotide sequence: TGTGCCAGCAGCGCCCGTACAGGGAGAGCTTTCTTT. This translates into CASSARTGRAFF.

The rearrangement uses TRBV4-3 and TRBJ1-4; 8 bases agree with TRBD1. CDR3 length: 14 residues. V lost 0 bases and J lost 9; bases outside the gene matches: 3. The germline gives CDR1 LGHNA, CDR2 YSLEER. In DNA form, the CDR3 reads TGCGCCAGCAGCCAAGACGGACAGGGTAAAAAACTGTTTTTT. Amino acids: CASSQDGQGKKLFF.

The chain uses TRBV29-1 and TRBJ2-3; D possibly corresponds to TRBD2 (5 bases). V gave up 5 bases and J gave up 4 bases, with 7 bases separating them. The CDR3 is 11 residues long. The germline V gene has CDR1 SQVTM and CDR2 ANQGSEA. The CDR3 bases are TGCAGCGTTTGGGGAGCAGATACGCAGTATTTT. Its protein is CSVWGADTQYF.

This clone was observed a single time. V gene TRBV19 combines with J gene TRBJ1-2, with D possibly being TRBD1 (5 bases). This CDR3 is 13 amino acids long. The V end was cut by 5 bases, the J end by 13 bases, with 20 bases between. The germline V gene has CDR1 LNHDA and CDR2 SQIVND (reference sequence). CDR3 protein: CASSSPGTPVLTF. DNA for the CDR3: TGTGCCAGTAGTTCTCCCGGGACTCCTGTTCTCACCTTC. The entire variable domain, with the rest obtained from reference TRBV19 and TRBJ1-2, is as follows: DGGITQSPKYLFRKEGQNVTLSCEQNLNHDAMYWYRQDPGQGLRLIYYSQIVNDFQKGDIAEGYSVSREKKESFPLTVTSAQKNPTAFYLCASSSPGTPVLTFGSGTRLTVV.

As for this clone: Other DNA variants within this sample encode the same CDR3. The chain recombines TRBV2 with TRBJ1-5, with no clear D. Trimming left V 4 bases short and J 2 bases short, with 3 bases between. CDR3 length: 12 residues. Germline V CDR1 and CDR2: SNHLY, FYNNEI. Here the CDR3 DNA reads TGTGCCAGCAGTGCCGGCAATCAGCCCCAGCATTTT. Amino acid sequence: CASSAGNQPQHF.

The rearrangement uses TRBV7-8 and TRBJ2-7; the match to TRBD2 covers 16 bases. J lost 6 bases, V lost 5 bases, and 4 bases had no gene match. The CDR3 extends over 15 amino acids. Germline V gene sequence: CDR1 SGHVS, CDR2 FQNEAQ. The CDR3 sequence: CASSPGLAGGREQYF. The CDR3 DNA reads as TGTGCCAGCAGCCCGGGACTAGCGGGAGGGCGCGAGCAGTACTTC.

The J gene is TRBJ2-2, the V gene TRBV19; D gene uncertain. This CDR3 has 15 residues. The V gene lost 0 bases and the J gene lost 3 bases, with 8 bases spanning the gap. Germline CDR1 is LNHDA and CDR2 is SQIVND (reference sequence). The CDR3, as DNA: TGTGCCAGTAGTATAGATTTATTGTACACCGGGGAGCTGTTTTTT. Translating gives CASSIDLLYTGELFF.

This chain links TRBV5-1 with TRBJ2-2; D is perhaps TRBD1 (6 bases). Trimming removed 3 bases at V and 4 bases at J, with 10 bases between. In germline, CDR1 is SGHRS, CDR2 YFSETQ. The CDR3 covers 14 residues. The DNA of the CDR3 is TGCGCCAGCAGCTCCCAGGGGATCACCGGGGAGCTGTTTTTT. It codes for CASSSQGITGELFF.

The chain has TRBV7-9 and TRBJ2-1, with D possibly matching TRBD2 (6 bases). Trimming removed 4 bases at V and 4 bases at J, with 14 bases between. This CDR3 has 15 amino acids. The germline gives CDR1 SEHNR, CDR2 FQNEAQ (reference sequence). The CDR3 loop is CASSSRSGEYNEQFF. In DNA, the CDR3 is TGTGCCAGCAGCTCCAGATCGGGGGAATACAATGAGCAGTTCTTC.

The chain couples TRBV5-4 to TRBJ2-7; D might be TRBD2 (6 bases). Germline V CDR1 and CDR2: SGHNT, YYREEE (reference sequence). The CDR3 is 15 amino acids. Trimming removed 4 bases from V and 5 bases from J, with 19 bases in between. CDR3 coding DNA: TGTGCCAGCAGCGCCGCCGGGACTGGGCTGAACGAGCAGTACTTC. Its translation is CASSAAGTGLNEQYF.

The gene calls are TRBV7-2 and TRBJ1-1; possibly TRBD1 for D (6 bases). CDR1 and CDR2 (germline): SGHTA, FQGNSA. V dropped 5 bases and J dropped 0 bases, with 10 bases sitting between them. The CDR3 length is 14 residues. CDR3 nucleotides: TGTGCCAGCAGCCTCGGACAGTTGAACACTGAAGCTTTCTTT. Protein: CASSLGQLNTEAFF.

This clone was observed a few times. CDR3 in amino acids: CASNRQGASGNTIYF. The CDR3 coding sequence is TGTGCCAGTAATAGACAGGGGGCCTCTGGAAACACCATATATTTT. This chain links TRBV19 with TRBJ1-3; 10 positions match TRBD1. J lost 0 bases, V lost 7 bases, and 3 bases had no gene match. The V gene's germline CDR1 is LNHDA and CDR2 SQIVND (reference sequence). The CDR3 runs to 15 residues.

This sequence joins TRBV9 and TRBJ1-3; D unclear. The V and J ends lost 0 bases and 4 bases respectively, with 14 bases between them. Germline lookup yields CDR1 SGDLS and CDR2 YYNGEE. The CDR3 consists of 16 residues. The CDR3 DNA follows: TGTGCCAGCAGCGTAGGTGGTCGGGTCGGAGGAAACACCATATATTTT. Encoded protein: CASSVGGRVGGNTIYF.

The chain joins TRBV5-1 to TRBJ1-4; 7 bases are shared with TRBD1. V lost 4 bases, J lost 0 bases, and 3 bases stayed unmatched. Germline assignment: CDR1 SGHRS and CDR2 YFSETQ. The length of the CDR3 is 15 residues. CDR3 in DNA: TGCGCCAGCAGCCCAGGGGGAGCAACTAATGAAAAACTGTTTTTT. Its translation: CASSPGGATNEKLFF.

The rearrangement uses TRBV28 and TRBJ1-2, with D unclear. V lost 3 bases and J lost 2, with 10 bases in between. Germline V gene data show CDR1 as MDHEN and CDR2 as SYDVKM. The CDR3 is 14 residues long. The DNA for the CDR3 is TGTGCCAGCAGTTTGGGTGGCGGGAACTATGGCTACACCTTC. Amino acids: CASSLGGGNYGYTF.